This T cell receptor (beta chain) is from a study of blood T cell repertoires in COVID-19. About the study: Spain, Italy and the United States supplied samples that represented acute and convalescent COVID-19.

The CDR3 runs 13 residues. In germline, CDR1 is SGHDT, CDR2 YYEEEE. V shed 7 bases and J 6 bases; nucleotides not matched to a gene: 6. The repertoire was sequenced with immunoSEQ multiplex PCR; TCRdb's copy has only in-frame clones and lacks some. The sample lists approximately 170,000 clones, under 90% seen once, with roughly 8% in the top ten. Living in 24 US areas, the participants were between about 18 and 95 years of age. Two negative PCRs, clearance, or symptom resolution characterized the recovered Cohort 3 donors. This clonotype was obtained from a woman aged 50 to 65 who had recovered from COVID-19. The specimen sequenced was PBMCs or T cells enriched from blood (not recorded which). This chain joins TRBV5-6 and TRBJ2-7; 11 positions match TRBD2. Here the CDR3 reads CASLLAGAGEQYF. The CDR3 coding sequence is TGTGCCAGCTTACTAGCGGGGGCTGGCGAGCAGTACTTC.